The 28 T cell receptor beta chains given below trace back to one sample, sequenced in a study of blood T cells in healthy people across ages. Through a sample-barcoded 5' primer and a J-beta primer mix, a second PCR was run for roughly 7 to 11 cycles. From the 5' RACE reads, TCRdb called clonotypes with MiXCR, one entry per CDR3 protein. Of roughly 2 million distinct CDR3 sequences in the sample, 49% were seen once. Sequencing was carried out using blood. Source of these receptors: a woman aged 40 to 50 in good health.

The chain combines TRBV15 with TRBJ2-7; the D gene is possibly TRBD2 (5 bases). The J call is uncertain, as TRBJ2-4 better fits the DNA end. CDR3 size: 18 residues. CDR1 LNHNV and CDR2 YYDKDF come from the germline V gene (reference sequence). This chain's CDR3 is CATSRDPGSHNVRNIQYF. In nucleotides, the CDR3 is TGTGCCACCAGCAGAGATCCGGGGAGCCACAATGTTAGAAACATTCAGTACTTC.

V is TRBV20-1 and J is TRBJ2-3; TRBD2 aligns across 15 bases. The CDR3 extends over 13 amino acids. The germline V gene encodes CDR1 DFQATT and CDR2 SNEGSKA (reference sequence). V lost 3 bases and J lost 13; bases outside the gene matches: 5. CDR3 sequence (DNA): TGCAGTGCTAGTTCCGGGACTAGCGGGGGGAAGTATTTT. Translating it yields CSASSGTSGGKYF.

This clonotype showed up many times. This chain links TRBV7-2 with TRBJ2-5; the match to TRBD2 covers 13 bases. Trimming took 5 bases from V and 4 from J; bases not matched to a gene: 4. The germline CDR1 and CDR2 sequences are SGHTA and FQGNSA. The CDR3 spans 15 residues. The CDR3 protein is CASSLRTSGGETQYF. In DNA, the CDR3 is TGTGCCAGCAGCCTCCGGACTAGCGGGGGAGAGACCCAGTACTTC.

The rearrangement uses TRBV28 and TRBJ2-1; D is tentatively TRBD1 or TRBD2 (6 bases each). V was shortened by 6 bases and J by 13 bases, with 22 bases between the two germline ends. From germline, CDR1 is MDHEN and CDR2 SYDVKM. This CDR3 is built from 14 residues. The CDR3 bases are TGTGCCAGCAGGAGGGGGGCGGGACCGACCGACCAGTTCTTC. The encoded protein is CASRRGAGPTDQFF.

The chain combines TRBV20-1 with TRBJ1-1; 9 bases are a match to TRBD1. CDR3 length: 14 amino acids. Trimming removed 1 base from V and 1 base from J; junction bases left unmatched: 1. Germline CDR1 DFQATT, CDR2 SNEGSKA (reference sequence). The CDR3 DNA reads TGCAGTGCTAGAGGGGACAGGGAGAACACTGAAGCTTTCTTT. This codes for CSARGDRENTEAFF.

This clonotype has a handful of counts. This chain joins TRBV4-2 and TRBJ2-5; D possibly uses TRBD1 or TRBD2 (5 bases each). The germline V and J ends were trimmed by 3 bases and 1 base, with 21 bases remaining between them. The CDR3 loop spans 18 amino acids. The germline V gene has CDR1 LGHNA and CDR2 YNFKEQ. The CDR3 bases are TGTGCCAGCAGCCAGAGGTGTTGCCTACAGGAGGCCCAAGAGACCCAGTACTTC. Its protein is CASSQRCCLQEAQETQYF.

The CDR3 DNA reads TGCAGTGCTAGAGATGGGGAAGCGGGGAATTACAATGAGCAGTTCTTC. It is translated as CSARDGEAGNYNEQFF. The chain is built from TRBV20-1 and TRBJ2-1; 7 bases map to TRBD2. The V and J ends lost 0 bases and 4 bases, in that order; junction bases with no gene match: 9. CDR1 and CDR2 (germline): DFQATT, SNEGSKA (reference sequence). CDR3 length: 16 amino acids.

This chain joins TRBV7-2 and TRBJ2-3, with TRBD2 matching over 15 bases. The germline gives CDR1 SGHTA, CDR2 FQGNSA. The CDR3 has 19 amino acids. V gave up 4 bases and J gave up 0 bases; unmatched junction bases: 8. CDR3 amino acids: CASSSPGLAGGLSTDTQYF. The CDR3 DNA sequence: TGTGCCAGCAGCTCCCCGGGACTAGCGGGGGGCCTTAGCACAGATACGCAGTATTTT.

The rearrangement joins TRBV20-1 to TRBJ2-7; 9 bases line up with TRBD1. The junction had 11 bases not matched to a gene; V was cut back by 7 bases and J by 7 bases. The CDR3 has 13 amino acids. Germline CDR1 and CDR2: DFQATT and SNEGSKA (reference sequence). CDR3 DNA sequence: TGCAGTGGGACAGGGGATATAAACAATGAGCAGTACTTC. Protein: CSGTGDINNEQYF.

The genes are TRBV7-2 and TRBJ2-2; no clear D. Per the germline V gene, CDR1 is SGHTA and CDR2 is FQGNSA. The V end was cut by 5 bases, the J end by 0 bases, with 13 bases between. The CDR3 is 16 residues long. The CDR3 sequence is CASSPRARANTGELFF. The CDR3, as DNA: TGTGCCAGCAGCCCTAGAGCCAGAGCGAACACCGGGGAGCTGTTTTTT.

CDR3 protein: CASSIDRVANEKLFF. The CDR3 DNA sequence: TGCGCCAGCAGCATTGACAGGGTCGCTAATGAAAAACTGTTTTTT. The rearrangement links TRBV5-1 to TRBJ1-4; TRBD1 matches 7 bases. V lost 4 bases and J lost 3; bases outside the gene matches: 6. This CDR3 is 15 amino acids long. CDR1 and CDR2 (germline): SGHRS, YFSETQ.

The rearrangement uses TRBV7-8 and TRBJ2-1, with TRBD2 matching 13 bases. Germline CDR1 is SGHVS and CDR2 is FQNEAQ. CDR3 length: 18 residues. Trimming removed 5 bases from V and 3 bases from J; junction bases left unmatched: 10. CDR3 sequence reads: CASSKGTSGVEFYNEQFF. CDR3 nucleotides: TGTGCCAGCAGCAAGGGGACTAGCGGGGTCGAATTCTACAATGAGCAGTTCTTC.

CDR3: CASLGISGTDTQYF. The CDR3 region has the DNA TGCGCCAGCTTAGGAATCTCCGGGACAGATACGCAGTATTTT. This sequence joins TRBV5-1 and TRBJ2-3; D is undetermined. The V gene lost 7 bases and the J gene lost 3 bases, with 15 bases spanning the gap. Per germline, CDR1 SGHRS and CDR2 YFSETQ. The CDR3 consists of 14 residues.

As for this clonotype: This may be a read error, as it is one base from a much larger clone. The chain combines TRBV5-5 with TRBJ2-1; D gene ambiguous. CDR1 and CDR2 (germline): SGHKS, YYEKEE (reference sequence). Deletions cut 1 base from V and 4 bases from J, with 18 bases between. The CDR3 runs to 17 residues. CDR3 bases: TGTGCCAGCAGCTTGTCGTCCGCGTTGTTGGTTTACAATGAGCAGTTCTTC. This gives the protein CASSLSSALLVYNEQFF.

This rearrangement joins TRBV7-2 to TRBJ1-2; no clear D gene. The germline CDR1 and CDR2 sequences are SGHTA and FQGNSA. This CDR3 region has 18 residues. Trimming stripped 1 base from V and 7 bases from J, with 25 bases between. The CDR3 here is CASSLESFSEETAGGYTF. CDR3 in DNA: TGTGCCAGCAGCTTAGAATCTTTCAGTGAAGAAACTGCGGGTGGCTACACCTTC.

CDR3 region: CSVVNRESIQYF. The CDR3 DNA reads as TGCAGCGTTGTGAATCGCGAAAGCATTCAGTACTTC. This rearrangement joins TRBV29-1 to TRBJ2-7; D unclear. The DNA end lines up better with TRBJ2-4; the J call may be wrong. This CDR3 has 12 amino acids. The V gene's germline CDR1 is SQVTM and CDR2 ANQGSEA.

This chain joins TRBV7-9 and TRBJ2-7; D not certain. CDR1 and CDR2 (germline): SEHNR, FQNEAQ (reference sequence). The germline V and J ends were trimmed by 0 bases and 10 bases, with 16 bases remaining between them. This CDR3 has 14 residues. The DNA of the CDR3 is TGTGCCAGCAGCTTAGCGGCAGCCTCCGCAACCCAGTACTTC. Its translation is CASSLAAASATQYF.

This chain connects TRBV29-1 to TRBJ2-5; 9 bases match TRBD1. The CDR3 is 13 residues long. V was pared by 4 bases and J by 5 bases, with 5 bases of the junction left unmatched. Germline loops: CDR1 SQVTM, CDR2 ANQGSEA. The CDR3 sequence is CSVGGQGRETQYF. In DNA, the CDR3 is TGCAGCGTTGGGGGACAGGGTAGGGAGACCCAGTACTTC.

The V call is TRBV2, the J call TRBJ1-2; D not resolved. The germline V gene encodes CDR1 SNHLY and CDR2 FYNNEI. The germline V and J ends were trimmed by 7 bases and 0 bases, with 9 bases remaining between them. The CDR3 spans 13 residues. The CDR3 region has the DNA TGTGCCAGCAAAGGGTTCTCTAACTATGGCTACACCTTC. As protein: CASKGFSNYGYTF. The whole variable domain, remainder taken from reference TRBV2 and TRBJ1-2, is EPEVTQTPSHQVTQMGQEVILRCVPISNHLYFYWYRQILGQKVEFLVSFYNNEISEKSEIFDDQFSVERPDGSNFTLKIRSTKLEDSAMYFCASKGFSNYGYTFGSGTRLTVV.

The chain couples TRBV7-2 to TRBJ2-5; D is perhaps TRBD1 or TRBD2 (5 bases each). V was pared by 2 bases and J by 2 bases, with 18 bases between. The CDR3 runs 17 residues. CDR1 and CDR2 from the germline V gene are SGHTA and FQGNSA. In nucleotides, the CDR3 is TGTGCCAGCAGCTTAAAAGTGACGGGGCCGCTACAAGAGACCCAGTACTTC. It codes for CASSLKVTGPLQETQYF. Full variable domain (outside the CDR3, taken from reference TRBV7-2 and TRBJ2-5): GAGVSQSPSNKVTEKGKDVELRCDPISGHTALYWYRQSLGQGLEFLIYFQGNSAPDKSGLPSDRFSAERTGGSVSTLTIQRTQQEDSAVYLCASSLKVTGPLQETQYFGPGTRLLVL.

This clonotype has just one count. This chain links TRBV28 with TRBJ2-1, with unresolved D. The CDR3 loop spans 13 amino acids. Germline CDR1 is MDHEN and CDR2 is SYDVKM. Trimming cost V 4 bases and J 2 bases, with 6 bases left between them. CDR3 sequence (DNA): TGTGCCAGCAGTTGGATAGCCTACAATGAGCAGTTCTTC. Protein product: CASSWIAYNEQFF.

This clonotype turned up a few times. CDR3 region: CASNPGWATDTQYF. The CDR3, as DNA: TGTGCCAGCAACCCCGGTTGGGCCACAGATACGCAGTATTTT. The chain carries TRBV7-2 and TRBJ2-3; the D is unclear. The CDR3 sequence is 14 residues long. Trimming removed 7 bases from V and 2 bases from J, with 13 bases in between. CDR1 and CDR2 from the germline V gene are SGHTA and FQGNSA.

The table lists this clonotype with many counts. The CDR3 coding sequence is TGTGCCACCAGCAGAGTTGGGGGAAGCTCCTACGAGCAGTACTTC. This translates into CATSRVGGSSYEQYF. The V gene is TRBV15, the J gene TRBJ2-7; D tentatively reads TRBD1 or TRBD2 (5 bases each). The CDR3 is made up of 15 amino acids. The germline V and J ends were trimmed by 1 base and 0 bases, with 10 bases remaining between them. Per germline, CDR1 LNHNV and CDR2 YYDKDF (reference sequence).

The chain carries TRBV4-3 and TRBJ2-3; D possibly uses TRBD1 or TRBD2 (6 bases each). The CDR3 extends over 20 amino acids. Germline CDR1 LGHNA, CDR2 YSLEER. The V end was cut by 0 bases, the J end by 1 base, with 23 bases between. This CDR3 reads CASSQDWGAGDRWGTDTQYF. The CDR3 DNA reads TGCGCCAGCAGCCAAGATTGGGGGGCAGGGGATAGGTGGGGCACAGATACGCAGTATTTT.

This chain joins TRBV18 and TRBJ2-5; no reliable D call. The V end lost 3 bases, the J end lost 7 bases, and 9 bases lay between the germline ends. Germline CDR1 KGHSH, CDR2 LQKENI. The CDR3 consists of 12 residues. CDR3 amino acids: CASSPLPGTQYF. For the CDR3, the DNA is TGTGCCAGCTCACCCCTACCGGGGACCCAGTACTTC.

The sample holds a few counts of this clonotype. The V and J genes are TRBV20-1 and TRBJ2-5, with TRBD2 identical over 10 bases. Germline V gene sequence: CDR1 DFQATT, CDR2 SNEGSKA (reference sequence). Germline trimming cut 5 bases from V and 2 bases from J; bases unmatched to any gene: 11. The CDR3 loop spans 16 amino acids. The CDR3 spells CSAVVRLAGLQETQYF. CDR3 nucleotides: TGCAGTGCTGTCGTAAGACTAGCGGGTTTACAAGAGACCCAGTACTTC.

With regard to this clonotype: One end of the junction is discordant with germline, which a read error may explain. This chain joins TRBV27 and TRBJ2-3; 10 bases line up with TRBD1. Germline CDR1 is MNHEY and CDR2 is SMNVEV (reference sequence). The CDR3 is 15 amino acids. The CDR3 is CANSLGQGGSDTQYF. In nucleotides, the CDR3 is TGTGCCAACAGTTTAGGACAGGGGGGATCAGATACGCAGTATTTT.

This clonotype was found once. This chain links TRBV7-2 with TRBJ2-4; the D gene is possibly TRBD1 (6 bases). CDR1 and CDR2 from the germline V gene are SGHTA and FQGNSA. The CDR3 runs to 14 residues. V lost 5 bases, J lost 13 bases, and 21 bases lay in between. The CDR3 nucleotides read TGTGCCAGCAGCCGTGGGGGCTCCAAGGAGGCCCAGTACTTC. Its translation: CASSRGGSKEAQYF.